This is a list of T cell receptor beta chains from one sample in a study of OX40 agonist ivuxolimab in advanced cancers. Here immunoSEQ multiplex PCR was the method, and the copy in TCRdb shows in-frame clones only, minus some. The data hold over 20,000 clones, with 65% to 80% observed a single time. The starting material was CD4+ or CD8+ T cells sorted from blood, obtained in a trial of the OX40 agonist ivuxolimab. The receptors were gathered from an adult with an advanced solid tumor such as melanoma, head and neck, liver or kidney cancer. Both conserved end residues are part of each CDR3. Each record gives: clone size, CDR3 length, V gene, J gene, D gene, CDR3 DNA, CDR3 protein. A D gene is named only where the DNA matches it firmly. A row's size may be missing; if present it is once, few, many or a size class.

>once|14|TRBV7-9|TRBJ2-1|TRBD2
TGTGCCAGCAGCTTAGCGGCTAGCGGGGTAGAGCAGTTCTTC
CASSLAASGVEQFF
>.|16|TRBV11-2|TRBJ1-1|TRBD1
TGTGCCAGCAGCTACCCGGGACAGGGCTGGAACACTGAAGCTTTCTTT
CASSYPGQGWNTEAFF
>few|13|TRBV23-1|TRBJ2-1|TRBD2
TGCGCCAGCGCGGCGGGAGAAGTCAATGAGCAGTTCTTC
CASAAGEVNEQFF
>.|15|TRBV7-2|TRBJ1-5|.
TGTGCCAGCAGCTTGGGGACGAGTACTAATCAGCCCCAGCATTTT
CASSLGTSTNQPQHF
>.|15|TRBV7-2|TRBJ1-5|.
TGTGCCAGCAGCCAAGAGGGCGGGGTAGGGCAGCCCCAGCATTTT
CASSQEGGVGQPQHF
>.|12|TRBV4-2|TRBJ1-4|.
TGTGCCAGCAGTCAGGGGTGGGACGGACTGTTTTTT
CASSQGWDGLFF
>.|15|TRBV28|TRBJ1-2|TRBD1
TGTGCCAGCATCGGACAGGGGACCGCTAACTATGGCTACACCTTC
CASIGQGTANYGYTF
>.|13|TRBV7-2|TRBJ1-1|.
TGTGCCAGCAGCTTATTCGAGAGGACTGAAGCTTTCTTT
CASSLFERTEAFF
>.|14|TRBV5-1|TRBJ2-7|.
TGCGCCAGCAGCCTGGAGGGGATCTCCTACGAGCAGTACTTC
CASSLEGISYEQYF
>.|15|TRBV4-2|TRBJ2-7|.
TGTGCCAGCAGCCTCCGGGACCTAAATCGATACGAGCAGTACTTC
CASSLRDLNRYEQYF
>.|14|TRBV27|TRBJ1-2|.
TGTGCCAGCAGTTTATCGACGCCGGGATTAGGCTACACCTTC
CASSLSTPGLGYTF
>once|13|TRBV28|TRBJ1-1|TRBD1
TGTGCCAGCAGTGTAAACGACAGGGTAGAAGCTTTCTTT
CASSVNDRVEAFF
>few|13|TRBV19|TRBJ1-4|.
TGTGCCAGTAGTCCAAGACGGACTGAGGGACTGTTTTTT
CASSPRRTEGLFF
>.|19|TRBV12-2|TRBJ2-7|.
TGTGCAAGTCGCTTAGCTACGAACACTAGCGGGAGACCCTTAAGAGAGCAGTACTTC
CASRLATNTSGRPLREQYF
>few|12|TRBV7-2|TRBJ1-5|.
TGTGCCAGCAGCCCCCCCAATCAGCCCCAGCATTTT
CASSPPNQPQHF
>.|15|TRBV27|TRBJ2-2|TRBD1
TGTGCCAGCAGTCGTTACAGGGGTGGGACCGGGGAGCTGTTTTTT
CASSRYRGGTGELFF
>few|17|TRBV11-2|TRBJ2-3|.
TGTGCCAGCAGCTTAAATAGCGTAGGGGCAGCGACAGATACGCAGTATTTT
CASSLNSVGAATDTQYF
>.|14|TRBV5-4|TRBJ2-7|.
TGTGCCAGCAGCCAAGCATCGGGAGTCTACGAGCAGTACTTC
CASSQASGVYEQYF
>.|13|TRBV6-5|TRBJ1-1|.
TGTGCCAGCAGGGGCAACATGAACACTGAAGCTTTCTTT
CASRGNMNTEAFF
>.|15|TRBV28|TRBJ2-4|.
TGTGCCAGCAGGTCCCTCCGGGACGGCCAAAACATTCAGTACTTC
CASRSLRDGQNIQYF
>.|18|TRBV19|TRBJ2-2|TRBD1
TGTGCCAGTAGTACACATCGACAGGGGGCGGAGCGAAGCGGGGAGCTGTTTTTT
CASSTHRQGAERSGELFF
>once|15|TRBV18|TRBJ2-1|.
TGTGCCAGCTCATCGGAAGCGAGCCACTACAATGAGCAGTTCTTC
CASSSEASHYNEQFF
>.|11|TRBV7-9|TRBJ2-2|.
TGTGCCACTTTAGGGGCCGGGGAGCTGTTTTTT
CATLGAGELFF
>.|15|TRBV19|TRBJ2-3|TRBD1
TGTGCCAGTAGTACGGGACAGGGTAATGCAGATACGCAGTATTTT
CASSTGQGNADTQYF
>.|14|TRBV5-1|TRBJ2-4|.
TGCGCCAGCAGTTATGGGGTCACCAAAAACATTCAGTACTTC
CASSYGVTKNIQYF
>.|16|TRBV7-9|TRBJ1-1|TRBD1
TGTGCCAGCAGCTTAGAGGGACAGGGACGACGCGCTGAAGCTTTCTTT
CASSLEGQGRRAEAFF
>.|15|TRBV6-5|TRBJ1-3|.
TGTGCCACCAGGGAATGGACCGCCACTGGAAACACCATATATTTT
CATREWTATGNTIYF
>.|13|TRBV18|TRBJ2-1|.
TGTGCCAGCTCACTAGGGAGCTACAATGAGCAGTTCTTC
CASSLGSYNEQFF
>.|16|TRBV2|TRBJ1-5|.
TGTGCCAGCAGTAAAGAAGGGGCTGCTCTCAATCAGCCCCAGCATTTT
CASSKEGAALNQPQHF
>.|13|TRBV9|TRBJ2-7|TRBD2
TGTGCCAGCAGCGCTTCTAGCGGGTACGAGCAGTACTTC
CASSASSGYEQYF
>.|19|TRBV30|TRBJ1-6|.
TGTGCCTGGAGTGTAACGAGGGAATCAGGTCGGTTGATTGATTCACCCCTCCACTTT
CAWSVTRESGRLIDSPLHF
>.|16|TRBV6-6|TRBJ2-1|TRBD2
TGTGCCAGCAGTTCTACGACTAGCGGGAGATACAATGAGCAGTTCTTC
CASSSTTSGRYNEQFF
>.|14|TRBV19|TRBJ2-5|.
TGTGCCAGTAGCGAAAAACGTGGGCCCGGGACCCAGTACTTC
CASSEKRGPGTQYF
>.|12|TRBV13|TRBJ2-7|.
TGTGCCAGCAGCTTCGACTCCTACGAGCAGTACTTC
CASSFDSYEQYF
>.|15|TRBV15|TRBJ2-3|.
TGTGCCACCAGCAATCAGGCTCCGCCGGCAGATACGCAGTATTTT
CATSNQAPPADTQYF
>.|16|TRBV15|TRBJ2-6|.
TGTGCCACCAGCAGAGTGTCAGGTACTGGGGCCAACGTCCTGACTTTC
CATSRVSGTGANVLTF
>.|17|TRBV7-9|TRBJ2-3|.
TGTGCCAGCAGCTTTACCAGTGCGGCTAGTGGTGGAGATACGCAGTATTTT
CASSFTSAASGGDTQYF
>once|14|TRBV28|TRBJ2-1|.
TGTGCCAGCACCCGCAGGGAAAAATACAATGAGCAGTTCTTC
CASTRREKYNEQFF
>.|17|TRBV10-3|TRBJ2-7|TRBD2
TGTGCCATCAAGGGGGCCCGGACTAGCGGGACCACCTACGAGCAGTACTTC
CAIKGARTSGTTYEQYF
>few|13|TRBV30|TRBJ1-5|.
TGTGCCTGGAGCCCGGCCCCAAATCAGCCCCAGCATTTT
CAWSPAPNQPQHF
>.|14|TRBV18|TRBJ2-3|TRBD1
TGTGCCAGCAGACAGGGGGGCCGACCGGATACGCAGTATTTT
CASRQGGRPDTQYF
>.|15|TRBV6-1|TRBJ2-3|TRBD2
TGTGCCAGCACATCGAGACTAGCGTCTTCGGATACGCAGTATTTT
CASTSRLASSDTQYF